This T cell receptor beta chain was found in a study of cytomegalovirus exposure and HLA in healthy donors (dated by TCRdb to 2016 to 2017). Some background on the complete study: According to a later analysis, the approximately 120 validation repertoires were produced on the same platform as the 666 repertoires of the first cohort. The study aimed to test whether signatures of past pathogen exposure could be identified by cataloging public T cell receptors. Along with the approximately 650-subject first cohort, a separate validation cohort of roughly 110 different subjects was used. To predict cytomegalovirus infection status, the study combined high-throughput TCR immunosequencing, statistical association of individual TCRs with disease status, and machine learning.

The donors were included in the validation cohort of 100 to 150 subjects, a group kept apart from the 666-subject first cohort. Receptor amplification or capture employed the immunoSEQ multiplex PCR assay. The source study handled its data this way. A statistical classification framework was built to diagnose cytomegalovirus status from the catalog of TCR beta chain sequences. TCRdb holds this immuneACCESS table with in-frame rearrangements only. Some clones are missing; in checked studies, unresolved V genes explain under half, and the rest has no known cause. V, J and clone size derive from that table, while D and trimming were established from the DNA sequence. This sample gives some 210,000 clones in total; around four fifths of them show up just once. Around 5.6% of the sample is in the top ten clones. On the study overall, not on this receptor specifically: The study gave a list of 150 to 200 TCR beta chains associated with cytomegalovirus. A later analysis found that TCRs clustered in the first cohort also tended to co-occur in the roughly 120 validation repertoires, with just under 95% of cluster scores above 0. In vitro tests confirmed that a few of the cytomegalovirus-associated TCR beta chains recognize cytomegalovirus antigens. The validation cohort had no HLA typing available for a later analysis, so co-occurrence within that cohort was assessed over all 110 or so repertoires. Most TCR sequences were observed very rarely across donors, whereas some public TCRs were present in many individuals. The classifier was reported to diagnose cytomegalovirus status with high specificity and sensitivity in both the original and validation cohorts. The authors suggested that the approach could potentially be extended to other disease states and immunological phenotypes.

This clone was observed a few times. The clone's antigen remains unknown. Base-call qualities are not available, and no considerably larger clone is one nucleotide away. V gives up 5 bases and J gives up 2 bases, and the segment between their germline ends measures 7 bases. Via the germline V gene, CDR1 is MNHEY and CDR2 SVGAGI. The CDR3 starts with the cysteine, ends with the phenylalanine, and has 13 residues. Solely the CDR3 DNA is kept, with 39 bases framed from the first base. The source material was PBMCs. This TCR was sampled from a woman between 18 and 29 years old in good health and CMV-seronegative. In this chain, TRBV6-5 is recombined with TRBJ1-3, with no D gene named confidently. CDR3 protein: CASSPQAGNTIYF. The sequence in DNA is TGTGCCAGCAGTCCTCAAGCTGGAAACACCATATATTTT.